Presented here are 20 T cell receptor beta chains from one specimen sequenced in a study of Ad26.COV2.S vaccination and SARS-CoV-2 variants. The treatment was: around 19 received Ad26.COV2.S at low or high dose, single or two shots; 5 received placebo; per-sample allocation not given. On day 63 after the first injection, vaccine and placebo recipients gave samples. Only in-frame clones appear in the TCRdb table, and some are missing; sequencing was by immunoSEQ multiplex PCR. The sample records about 350,000 clones, around 89% being singletons. The sample in question was peripheral blood, obtained in a trial of Ad26.COV2.S vaccine versus placebo. These receptors originate from a person aged 18-60 years who received the Ad26.COV2.S COVID-19 vaccine or a placebo.

V usage is TRBV19 and J usage is TRBJ1-3; TRBD1 is a possible D gene (5 bases). V was trimmed by 3 bases and J by 0 bases, leaving 12 bases between them. Germline V lookup: CDR1 LNHDA, CDR2 SQIVND (reference sequence). The CDR3 is 16 amino acids. The CDR3 DNA is TGTGCCAGTAGTATGGGACCCTTAAGCTCTGGAAACACCATATATTTT. It is translated as CASSMGPLSSGNTIYF.

Concerning this clone: The junction and the germline gene differ at one end; a read error may be behind it. This chain connects TRBV5-4 to TRBJ1-2; D might be TRBD1 (5 bases). This CDR3 has 17 residues. The V gene's germline CDR1 is SGHNT and CDR2 YYREEE (reference sequence). The CDR3, as DNA: TGTGCCAGCAGCTCTCAGGGTTCTTTAGGCCCTCTCGTCTTTACGGCCTTC. Protein: CASSSQGSLGPLVFTAF.

Only a few counts were recorded for this clone. This chain connects TRBV4-3 to TRBJ2-7; D is undetermined. The V and J ends lost 0 bases and 4 bases respectively, with 13 bases between them. The CDR3 covers 15 residues. Germline values: CDR1 LGHNA, CDR2 YSLEER. The CDR3 DNA follows: TGCGCCAGCAGCCAAGATCCAGCGTTGGTTTACGAGCAGTACTTC. This translates into CASSQDPALVYEQYF.

This clone was counted between two and nine times. The rearrangement links TRBV28 to TRBJ2-3; tentative D call: TRBD2 (6 bases). The CDR3 is 16 amino acids. Germline V gives CDR1 MDHEN, CDR2 SYDVKM. Trimming cost V 5 bases and J 0 bases, with 15 bases left between them. The CDR3 DNA is TGTGCCAGCAGTGGACTATTCAAGAGTAGCACAGATACGCAGTATTTT. It yields the protein CASSGLFKSSTDTQYF.

The V gene is TRBV30, the J gene TRBJ1-1, with D perhaps TRBD1 (6 bases). The CDR3 extends over 16 amino acids. Germline loops: CDR1 GTSNPN, CDR2 SVGIG (reference sequence). Trimming cost V 1 base and J 1 base, with 16 bases left between them. DNA for the CDR3: TGTGCCTGGAGTGGGGGGCAGGGGACAACGAACACTGAAGCTTTCTTT. It yields the protein CAWSGGQGTTNTEAFF.

V gene TRBV27 combines with J gene TRBJ2-7, with D perhaps matching TRBD1 (6 bases). This CDR3 spans 18 amino acids. V was trimmed by 4 bases and J by 2 bases, leaving 24 bases between them. Per germline, CDR1 MNHEY and CDR2 SMNVEV (reference sequence). The CDR3 loop reads CASSSREQTEGQPYEQYF. CDR3 sequence (DNA): TGTGCCAGCAGTTCAAGAGAACAGACGGAAGGACAGCCCTACGAGCAGTACTTC.

This sequence joins TRBV10-2 and TRBJ2-1; perhaps TRBD1 as D (6 bases). CDR1 is WSHSY, CDR2 SAAADI, per germline. There are 15 residues in the CDR3. V shed 7 bases and J shed 7 bases, with 20 bases lying between them. The CDR3 region is CASNADGQGRNEQFF. Written as DNA, the CDR3 is TGCGCCAGCAATGCCGACGGCCAGGGGAGAAATGAGCAGTTCTTC.

The chain combines TRBV7-2 with TRBJ1-2; D perhaps matches TRBD1 (5 bases). Looked up from germline, CDR1 is SGHTA and CDR2 is FQGNSA. This CDR3 contains 14 residues. Trimming pared 5 bases from V and 10 bases from J, leaving 20 bases between. CDR3 nucleotide sequence: TGTGCCAGCAGCCCGCCGGGACCGACAATTTACTACACCTTC. Residues: CASSPPGPTIYYTF.

The chain combines TRBV3-1 (or the pseudogene TRBV3-2) with TRBJ1-5, with TRBD1 matching over 7 bases. Germline V lookup: CDR1 LGHDT, CDR2 YNNKEL (reference sequence). The CDR3 has 14 amino acids. V was clipped by 3 bases and J by 7 bases; unmatched bases: 6. CDR3 DNA: TGTGCCAGCAGCCAGCAGGGGGTAACACAGCCCCAGCATTTT. Translation: CASSQQGVTQPQHF.

This clone appeared once. The CDR3 region is CASSQTAGLGETQYF. As DNA, the CDR3 is TGTGCCAGCAGCCAAACAGCGGGACTGGGAGAGACCCAGTACTTC. The V call is TRBV3-1 (or the pseudogene TRBV3-2), the J call TRBJ2-5, with 7 bases identical to TRBD2. Germline V CDR1 and CDR2: LGHDT, YNNKEL (reference sequence). The CDR3 is 15 residues long. V gave up 2 bases and J gave up 4 bases; unmatched junction bases: 7.

This clone was counted only a few times. DNA of the CDR3: TGTGCCAGCAGTCCCCACCTGCAGCCCCAGCATTTT. It encodes CASSPHLQPQHF. This chain links TRBV2 with TRBJ1-5; D unresolved. The CDR3 has 12 amino acids. Germline V gives CDR1 SNHLY, CDR2 FYNNEI. V was clipped by 5 bases and J by 7 bases, with 9 bases between them.

The chain recombines TRBV9 with TRBJ2-1; no clear D. Looked up from germline, CDR1 is SGDLS and CDR2 is YYNGEE. V was shortened by 0 bases and J by 6 bases, with 7 bases between the two germline ends. CDR3 length: 13 amino acids. Here the CDR3 reads CASSVGIANEQFF. CDR3 nucleotide sequence: TGTGCCAGCAGCGTAGGAATTGCCAATGAGCAGTTCTTC.

The J gene is TRBJ2-1, the V gene TRBV6-1, with TRBD2 identical over 13 bases. The CDR3 covers 17 residues. Per the germline V gene, CDR1 is MNHNS and CDR2 is SASEGT. The trim removed 1 base at V and 7 bases at J, leaving 7 bases unmatched. DNA of the CDR3: TGTGCCAGCAGTGAAGATAGACTAGCGGGAGGAGTGAATGAGCAGTTCTTC. Residues: CASSEDRLAGGVNEQFF.

V gene TRBV7-8 combines with J gene TRBJ2-1; 8 nucleotides align to TRBD2. The CDR3 spans 19 residues. From germline, CDR1 is SGHVS and CDR2 FQNEAQ. J lost 0 bases, V lost 0 bases, and 10 bases had no gene match. The CDR3 loop is CASSLARVAGLFSYNEQFF. CDR3 nucleotides: TGTGCCAGCAGCTTAGCGCGGGTAGCGGGGTTATTCTCCTACAATGAGCAGTTCTTC.

This chain links TRBV3-1 (or the pseudogene TRBV3-2) with TRBJ1-4, with D uncertain. V was cut by 3 bases and J by 6 bases, with 2 bases left in between. The CDR3 length is 11 residues. In germline, CDR1 is LGHDT, CDR2 YNNKEL (reference sequence). CDR3 sequence: CASSQYEKLFF. Written as DNA, the CDR3 is TGTGCCAGCAGCCAGTATGAAAAACTGTTTTTT.

This clone turned up a few times. The chain recombines TRBV11-2 with TRBJ2-7; D is possibly TRBD2 (6 bases). V gave up 5 bases and J gave up 7 bases, with 24 bases separating them. The CDR3 has 16 residues. The V gene's germline CDR1 is SGHAT and CDR2 FQNNGV. The CDR3 DNA is TGTGCCAGCAGCGCCCGATGGGGACTCGATACAAGGGAGCAGTACTTC. As protein: CASSARWGLDTREQYF.

The J gene is TRBJ2-1, the V gene TRBV14, with 8 bases that match TRBD2. The CDR3 is 17 amino acids. Germline V gene lookup returns CDR1 SGHDN and CDR2 FVKESK. V was pared by 0 bases and J by 0 bases, with 4 bases of the junction left unmatched. CDR3: CASSQDAGGGSYNEQFF. The CDR3 nucleotides read TGTGCCAGCAGCCAAGATGCGGGGGGAGGCTCCTACAATGAGCAGTTCTTC.

The chain carries TRBV6-1 and TRBJ2-7, with TRBD1 as a possible D gene (5 bases). The CDR3 loop spans 14 amino acids. Looked up from germline, CDR1 is MNHNS and CDR2 is SASEGT. Between the trimmed V and J ends, which lost 2 bases and 3 bases, there was a span of 11 bases. The CDR3 DNA is TGTGCCAGCAGTGAACTCTTCAGGGACTACGAGCAGTACTTC. Translation: CASSELFRDYEQYF.

The genes are TRBV5-5 and TRBJ2-1, with TRBD1 matching 8 bases. The CDR3 extends over 16 amino acids. V lost 1 base and J lost 6; bases outside the gene matches: 9. The germline V gene encodes CDR1 SGHKS and CDR2 YYEKEE (reference sequence). This chain's CDR3 is CASSLMEQGGPNEQFF. The CDR3 bases are TGTGCCAGCAGCTTGATGGAACAGGGGGGTCCCAATGAGCAGTTCTTC. Filled out from reference TRBV5-5 and TRBJ2-1, the complete variable domain reads DAGVTQSPTHLIKTRGQQVTLRCSPISGHKSVSWYQQVLGQGPQFIFQYYEKEERGRGNFPDRFSARQFPNYSSELNVNALLLGDSALYLCASSLMEQGGPNEQFFGPGTRLTVL.

The genes are TRBV5-1 and TRBJ2-2; D remains ambiguous. This CDR3 comprises 15 residues. V was trimmed by 1 base and J by 1 base, leaving 8 bases between them. Germline V lookup: CDR1 SGHRS, CDR2 YFSETQ. In DNA form, the CDR3 reads TGCGCCAGCAGCTTGTACGGGCAGAACACCGGGGAGCTGTTTTTT. Residues: CASSLYGQNTGELFF.